The 3 T cell receptor beta chains in this list originate from one sample, sequenced in a study of glioma-infiltrating T cells after dendritic cell vaccination. As for time point: after dendritic cell vaccination, including at tumor progression/relapse. TCRdb keeps only in-frame clones here, not all; method: immunoSEQ multiplex PCR. The sample consists of approximately 92,000 clones, 75% to 90% of them appearing once. Sequencing used blood, obtained after dendritic cell vaccination. The receptors stem from a human donor with glioblastoma.

The V gene is TRBV9, the J gene TRBJ2-6, with D perhaps TRBD1 (6 bases). Trimming left V 3 bases short and J 1 base short, with 14 bases between. The CDR3 runs to 17 residues. The germline V gene encodes CDR1 SGDLS and CDR2 YYNGEE. CDR3 residues: CASSAHLQGSGANVLTF. The CDR3 DNA follows: TGTGCCAGCAGCGCCCACCTTCAGGGGTCTGGGGCCAACGTCCTGACTTTC.

V and J are TRBV30 and TRBJ2-7; 9 bases line up with TRBD1. V lost 7 bases and J lost 4; bases outside the gene matches: 2. Germline V gene lookup returns CDR1 GTSNPN and CDR2 SVGIG (reference sequence). The length of the CDR3 is 11 residues. In DNA, the CDR3 is TGTGCCTTAGGACAGGGGTACGAGCAGTACTTC. This translates into CALGQGYEQYF.

V and J are TRBV6-1 and TRBJ1-1; 7 bases fit TRBD1. Germline loops: CDR1 MNHNS, CDR2 SASEGT. The J segment lost 10 bases and the V segment lost 2 bases, leaving 10 bases of the junction unmatched. The CDR3 totals 14 residues. This CDR3 reads CASSEMVAGGRAFF. Here the CDR3 DNA reads TGTGCCAGCAGTGAAATGGTTGCAGGGGGGAGAGCTTTCTTT.